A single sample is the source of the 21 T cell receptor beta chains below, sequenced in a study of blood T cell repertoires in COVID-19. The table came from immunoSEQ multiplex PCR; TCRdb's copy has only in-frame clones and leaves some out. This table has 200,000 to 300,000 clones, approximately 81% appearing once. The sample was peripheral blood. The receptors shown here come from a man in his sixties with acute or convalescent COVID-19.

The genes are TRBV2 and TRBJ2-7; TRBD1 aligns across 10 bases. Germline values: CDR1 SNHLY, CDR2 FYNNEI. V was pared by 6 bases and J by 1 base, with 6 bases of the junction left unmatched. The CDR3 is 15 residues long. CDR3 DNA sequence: TGTGCCAGCAGGGAACCGGGACAGGGGTCCTACGAGCAGTACTTC. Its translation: CASREPGQGSYEQYF.

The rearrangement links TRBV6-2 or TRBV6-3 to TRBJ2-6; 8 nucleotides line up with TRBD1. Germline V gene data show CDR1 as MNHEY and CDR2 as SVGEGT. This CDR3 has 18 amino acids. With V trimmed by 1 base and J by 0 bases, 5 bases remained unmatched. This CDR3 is CASSYWDRRHSGANVLTF. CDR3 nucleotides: TGTGCCAGCAGTTACTGGGACAGGCGGCACTCTGGGGCCAACGTCCTGACTTTC.

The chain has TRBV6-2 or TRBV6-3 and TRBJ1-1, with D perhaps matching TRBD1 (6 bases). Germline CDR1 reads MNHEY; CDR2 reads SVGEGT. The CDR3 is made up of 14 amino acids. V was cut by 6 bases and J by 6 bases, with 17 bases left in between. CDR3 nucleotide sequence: TGTGCCAGCAGCCACGACAGGTTGACGCCTGAAGCTTTCTTT. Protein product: CASSHDRLTPEAFF.

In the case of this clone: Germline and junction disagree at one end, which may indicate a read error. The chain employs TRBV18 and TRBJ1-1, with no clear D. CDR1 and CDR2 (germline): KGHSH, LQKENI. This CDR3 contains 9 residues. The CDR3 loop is CASSPPMAF. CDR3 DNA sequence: TGTGCCAGCTCACCACCGATGGCTTTT.

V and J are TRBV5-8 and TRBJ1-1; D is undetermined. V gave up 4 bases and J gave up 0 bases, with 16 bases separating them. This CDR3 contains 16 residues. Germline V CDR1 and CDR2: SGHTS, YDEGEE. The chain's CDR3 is CASSPHRLPVNTEAFF. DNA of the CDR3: TGTGCCAGCAGCCCCCACCGGTTGCCGGTGAACACTGAAGCTTTCTTT.

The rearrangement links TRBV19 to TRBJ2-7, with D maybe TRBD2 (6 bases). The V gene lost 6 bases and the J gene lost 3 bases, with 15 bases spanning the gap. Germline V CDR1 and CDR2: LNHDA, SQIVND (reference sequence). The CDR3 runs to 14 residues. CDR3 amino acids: CASRRGTSYYEQYF. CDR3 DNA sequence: TGTGCCAGTAGACGCGGGACTTCATACTACGAGCAGTACTTC.

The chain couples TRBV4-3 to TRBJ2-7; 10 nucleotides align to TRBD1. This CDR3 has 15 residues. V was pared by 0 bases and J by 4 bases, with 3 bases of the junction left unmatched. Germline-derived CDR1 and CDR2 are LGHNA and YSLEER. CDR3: CASSQDRDRGYEQYF. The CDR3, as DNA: TGCGCCAGCAGCCAAGATAGGGACAGGGGATACGAGCAGTACTTC.

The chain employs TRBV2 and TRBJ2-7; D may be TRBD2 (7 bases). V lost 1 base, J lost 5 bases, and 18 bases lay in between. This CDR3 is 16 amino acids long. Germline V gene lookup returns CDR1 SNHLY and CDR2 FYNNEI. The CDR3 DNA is TGTGCCAGCAGTGAAGAGGGGGGGGCTATACTCAACGAGCAGTACTTC. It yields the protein CASSEEGGAILNEQYF.

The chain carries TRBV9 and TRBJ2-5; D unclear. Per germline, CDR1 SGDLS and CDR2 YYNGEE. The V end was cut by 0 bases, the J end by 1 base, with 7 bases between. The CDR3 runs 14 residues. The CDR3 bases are TGTGCCAGCAGCGTAGGAACTACCCAAGAGACCCAGTACTTC. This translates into CASSVGTTQETQYF.

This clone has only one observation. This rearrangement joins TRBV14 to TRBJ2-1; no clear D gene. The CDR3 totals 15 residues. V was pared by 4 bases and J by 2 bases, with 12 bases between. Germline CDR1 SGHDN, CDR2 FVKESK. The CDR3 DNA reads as TGTGCCAGCAGCCCCACCGGAGAGACCTACAATGAGCAGTTCTTC. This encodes CASSPTGETYNEQFF.

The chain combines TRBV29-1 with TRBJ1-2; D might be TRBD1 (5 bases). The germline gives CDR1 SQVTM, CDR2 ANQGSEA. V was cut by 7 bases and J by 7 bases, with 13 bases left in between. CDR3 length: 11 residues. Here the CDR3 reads CSAVRRGGYTF. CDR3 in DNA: TGCAGCGCCGTGCGAAGGGGTGGCTACACCTTC.

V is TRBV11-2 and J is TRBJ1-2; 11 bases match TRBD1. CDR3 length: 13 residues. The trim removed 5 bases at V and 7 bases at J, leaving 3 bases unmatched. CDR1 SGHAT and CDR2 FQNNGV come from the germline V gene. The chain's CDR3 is CASSPGTGGGYTF. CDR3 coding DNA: TGTGCCAGCAGCCCTGGGACAGGGGGTGGCTACACCTTC. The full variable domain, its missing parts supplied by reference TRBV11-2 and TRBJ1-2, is EAGVAQSPRYKIIEKRQSVAFWCNPISGHATLYWYQQILGQGPKLLIQFQNNGVVDDSQLPKDRFSAERLKGVDSTLKIQPAKLEDSAVYLCASSPGTGGGYTFGSGTRLTVV.

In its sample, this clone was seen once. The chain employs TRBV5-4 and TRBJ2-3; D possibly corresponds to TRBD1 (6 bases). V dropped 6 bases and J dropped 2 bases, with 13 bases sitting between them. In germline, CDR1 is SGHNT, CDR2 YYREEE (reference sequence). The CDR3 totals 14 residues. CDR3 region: CASTGRGYTDTQYF. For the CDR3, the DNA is TGTGCCAGCACCGGCAGGGGATACACAGATACGCAGTATTTT.

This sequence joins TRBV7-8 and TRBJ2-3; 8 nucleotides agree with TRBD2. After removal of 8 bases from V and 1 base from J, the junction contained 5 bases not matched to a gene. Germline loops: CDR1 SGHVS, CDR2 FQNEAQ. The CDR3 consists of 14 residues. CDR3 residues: CASREGYRTDTQYF. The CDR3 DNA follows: TGTGCCAGCCGGGAGGGATACCGCACAGATACGCAGTATTTT.

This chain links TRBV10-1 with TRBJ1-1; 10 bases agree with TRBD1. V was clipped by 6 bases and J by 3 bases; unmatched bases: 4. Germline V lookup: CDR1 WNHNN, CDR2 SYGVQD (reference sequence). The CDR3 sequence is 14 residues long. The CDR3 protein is CASSVGQGYTEAFF. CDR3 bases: TGCGCCAGCAGCGTGGGACAGGGGTACACTGAAGCTTTCTTT.

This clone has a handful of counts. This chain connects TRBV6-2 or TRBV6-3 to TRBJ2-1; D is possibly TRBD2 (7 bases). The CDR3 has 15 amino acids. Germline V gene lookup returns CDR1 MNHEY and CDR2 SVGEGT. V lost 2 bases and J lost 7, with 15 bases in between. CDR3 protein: CASSYTGGGGNEQFF. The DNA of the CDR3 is TGTGCCAGCAGTTACACGGGAGGAGGGGGGAATGAGCAGTTCTTC.

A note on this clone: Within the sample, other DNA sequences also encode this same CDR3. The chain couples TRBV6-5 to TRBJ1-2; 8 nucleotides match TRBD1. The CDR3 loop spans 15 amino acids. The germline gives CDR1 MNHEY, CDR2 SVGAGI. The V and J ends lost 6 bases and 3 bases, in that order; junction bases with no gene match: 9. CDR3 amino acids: CASRDRTGRDYGYTF. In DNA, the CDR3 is TGTGCCAGCAGGGATAGGACAGGGAGGGACTATGGCTACACCTTC.

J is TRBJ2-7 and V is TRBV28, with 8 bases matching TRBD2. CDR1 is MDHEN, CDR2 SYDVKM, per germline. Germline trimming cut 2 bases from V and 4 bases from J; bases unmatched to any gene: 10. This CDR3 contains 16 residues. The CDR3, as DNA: TGTGCCAGCAGTTTAGTCGAACTAGCGGAAAGATACGAGCAGTACTTC. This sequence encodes CASSLVELAERYEQYF.

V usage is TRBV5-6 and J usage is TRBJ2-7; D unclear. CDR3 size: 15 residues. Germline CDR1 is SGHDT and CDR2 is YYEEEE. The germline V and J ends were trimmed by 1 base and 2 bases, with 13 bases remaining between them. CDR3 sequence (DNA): TGTGCCAGCAGCTTGTTTCGGGTCACAACCTACGAGCAGTACTTC. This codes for CASSLFRVTTYEQYF.

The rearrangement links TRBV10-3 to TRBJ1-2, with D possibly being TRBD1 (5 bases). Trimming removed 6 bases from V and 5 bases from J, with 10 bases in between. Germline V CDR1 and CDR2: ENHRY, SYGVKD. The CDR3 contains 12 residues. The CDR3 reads CAIRGTSYGYTF. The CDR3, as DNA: TGTGCCATCAGGGGGACTTCATATGGCTACACCTTC.

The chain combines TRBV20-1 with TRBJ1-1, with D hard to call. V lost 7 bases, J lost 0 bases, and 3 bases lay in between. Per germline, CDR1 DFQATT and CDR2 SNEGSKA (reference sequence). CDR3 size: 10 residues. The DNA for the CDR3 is TGCAGTGTCTTGAACACTGAAGCTTTCTTT. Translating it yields CSVLNTEAFF.